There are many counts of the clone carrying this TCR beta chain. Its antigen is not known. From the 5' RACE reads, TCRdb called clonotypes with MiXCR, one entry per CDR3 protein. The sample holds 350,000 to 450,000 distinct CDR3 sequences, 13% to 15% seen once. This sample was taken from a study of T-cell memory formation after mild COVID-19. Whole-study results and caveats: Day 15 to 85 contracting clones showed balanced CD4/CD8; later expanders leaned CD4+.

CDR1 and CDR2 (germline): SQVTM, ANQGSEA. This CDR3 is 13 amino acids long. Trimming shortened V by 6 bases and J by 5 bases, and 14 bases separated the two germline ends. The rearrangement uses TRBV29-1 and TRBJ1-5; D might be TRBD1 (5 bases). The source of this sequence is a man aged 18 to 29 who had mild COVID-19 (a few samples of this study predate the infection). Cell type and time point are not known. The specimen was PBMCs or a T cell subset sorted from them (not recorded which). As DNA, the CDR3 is TGCAGCGTCGGACAAAACGACCATCAGCCCCAGCATTTT. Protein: CSVGQNDHQPQHF. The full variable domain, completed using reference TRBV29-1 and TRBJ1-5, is SAVISQKPSRDICQRGTSLTIQCQVDSQVTMMFWYRQQPGQSLTLIATANQGSEATYESGFVIDKFPISRPNLTFSTLTVSNMSPEDSSIYLCSVGQNDHQPQHFGDGTRLSIL.